Presented here are 24 T cell receptor beta chains from one specimen sequenced in a study of OX40 agonist ivuxolimab in advanced cancers. Using immunoSEQ multiplex PCR, the repertoire was profiled, and TCRdb retains in-frame clones only, with some absent. The sample consists of 5,500 to 7,500 clones, about 71% of them appearing once. The input for sequencing was CD4+ or CD8+ T cells sorted from blood, taken in a trial of the OX40 agonist ivuxolimab. Receptors were obtained from an adult with an advanced solid tumor such as melanoma, head and neck, liver or kidney cancer.

The rearrangement joins TRBV4-3 to TRBJ1-2; weak D call: TRBD1 (5 bases). CDR1 LGHNA and CDR2 YSLEER come from the germline V gene. The CDR3 has 15 residues. V lost 1 base to trimming and J lost 8 bases, with 17 bases between them. The CDR3 sequence is CASSQVGSGSGGYTF. The CDR3 coding sequence is TGCGCCAGCAGCCAAGTAGGTTCAGGGTCAGGGGGCTACACCTTC.

The chain has TRBV7-2 and TRBJ2-7; the D gene is possibly TRBD2 (5 bases). There are 14 residues in the CDR3. Germline V gene lookup returns CDR1 SGHTA and CDR2 FQGNSA. Trimming took off 1 base at V and 1 base at J, with 8 bases between the two ends. The CDR3 DNA reads TGTGCCAGCAGCTTAGGCCGGGGTTCCTACGAGCAGTACTTC. It encodes CASSLGRGSYEQYF.

The chain has TRBV13 and TRBJ1-2; no firm D call. The ends were cut back, 4 bases at V and 3 bases at J, with 9 bases in the middle. The V gene's germline CDR1 is PRHDT and CDR2 FYEKMQ (reference sequence). The CDR3 runs 13 residues. The CDR3 DNA is TGTGCCAGCAGCTCCGGACTTTACTATGGCTACACCTTC. Protein product: CASSSGLYYGYTF. Full variable domain (remainder filled in from reference TRBV13 and TRBJ1-2): AAGVIQSPRHLIKEKRETATLKCYPIPRHDTVYWYQQGPGQDPQFLISFYEKMQSDKGSIPDRFSAQQFSDYHSELNMSSLELGDSALYFCASSSGLYYGYTFGSGTRLTVV.

The CDR3 is CASSHPDRGLIGYTF. The CDR3 DNA reads TGTGCCAGCAGCCACCCGGACAGGGGGCTGATTGGCTACACCTTC. The rearrangement uses TRBV13 and TRBJ1-2, with 11 bases fitting TRBD1. V gave up 5 bases and J gave up 7 bases; unmatched junction bases: 9. CDR1 is PRHDT, CDR2 FYEKMQ, per germline (reference sequence). This CDR3 spans 15 amino acids.

The V gene is TRBV9, the J gene TRBJ1-3; possible D gene TRBD1, 6 bases. Germline CDR1 is SGDLS and CDR2 is YYNGEE. The CDR3 runs 15 residues. The V end lost 3 bases, the J end lost 0 bases, and 10 bases lay between the germline ends. The CDR3 DNA is TGTGCCAGCAGCGGAACAGGGCTCTCTGGAAACACCATATATTTT. Encoded protein: CASSGTGLSGNTIYF.

This clone showed up just a few times. CDR3 DNA: TGTGCCAGCAGTTCGGAGGGAGTAAACACCGGGGAGCTGTTTTTT. Its translation is CASSSEGVNTGELFF. The V and J genes are TRBV6-6 and TRBJ2-2; perhaps TRBD2 as D (6 bases). The CDR3 consists of 15 residues. CDR1 is MNHNY and CDR2 is SVGAGI in the germline V gene (reference sequence). V lost 4 bases to trimming and J lost 2 bases, with 11 bases between them.

This chain uses TRBV10-3 with TRBJ1-1; D is ambiguous. The germline V and J ends were trimmed by 3 bases and 3 bases, with 8 bases remaining between them. Germline V gives CDR1 ENHRY, CDR2 SYGVKD. The CDR3 is 13 residues long. Here the CDR3 DNA reads TGTGCCATCAGTGACACAGCTTACACTGAAGCTTTCTTT. This translates into CAISDTAYTEAFF.

The chain carries TRBV7-2 and TRBJ2-7, with D tentatively TRBD2 (5 bases). V was trimmed by 0 bases and J by 4 bases, leaving 10 bases between them. CDR1 SGHTA and CDR2 FQGNSA come from the germline V gene. The CDR3 covers 14 residues. The CDR3 protein is CASSLAGVLYEQYF. CDR3 nucleotides: TGTGCCAGCAGCTTAGCCGGGGTCCTTTACGAGCAGTACTTC.

This clone has a single count. V usage is TRBV9 and J usage is TRBJ1-5; possible D gene TRBD1, 5 bases. This CDR3 comprises 12 residues. The V and J ends lost 3 bases and 8 bases respectively, with 9 bases between them. The germline CDR1 and CDR2 sequences are SGDLS and YYNGEE. For the CDR3, the DNA is TGTGCCAGCAGCGGGGGAGGGGAGCCCCAGCATTTT. Its protein is CASSGGGEPQHF.

Many counts were recorded for this clone. J is TRBJ2-5 and V is TRBV4-2; unclear D gene. Trimming took 1 base from V and 0 from J, leaving 9 bases between them. Per germline, CDR1 LGHNA and CDR2 YNFKEQ. CDR3 length: 15 amino acids. CDR3 coding DNA: TGTGCCAGCAGCCAAGCTTATGGGGACCAAGAGACCCAGTACTTC. Translating gives CASSQAYGDQETQYF.

This clone was found a few times. The CDR3 protein is CASSLSGNQPQHF. DNA for the CDR3: TGTGCCAGCAGCTTAAGTGGCAATCAGCCCCAGCATTTT. The V and J genes are TRBV13 and TRBJ1-5; no clear D. The CDR3 loop spans 13 amino acids. V was pared by 2 bases and J by 2 bases, with 4 bases between. Germline CDR1 reads PRHDT; CDR2 reads FYEKMQ (reference sequence).

The chain employs TRBV13 and TRBJ1-1, with D possibly being TRBD1 (5 bases). The CDR3 consists of 12 residues. V lost 5 bases and J 4 bases, leaving 8 bases between the germline ends. The germline CDR1 and CDR2 sequences are PRHDT and FYEKMQ (reference sequence). DNA of the CDR3: TGTGCCAGCAGCCCCCAGGGCACTGAAGCTTTCTTT. Amino acid sequence: CASSPQGTEAFF.

The chain couples TRBV9 to TRBJ1-2; 9 nucleotides agree with TRBD1. The germline gives CDR1 SGDLS, CDR2 YYNGEE. Germline trimming cut 3 bases from V and 5 bases from J; bases unmatched to any gene: 2. CDR3 length: 13 amino acids. The chain's CDR3 is CASSGDREYGYTF. CDR3 nucleotides: TGTGCCAGCAGCGGGGACAGGGAGTATGGCTACACCTTC.

The rearrangement links TRBV28 to TRBJ2-1, with unresolved D. The CDR3 consists of 14 residues. The germline CDR1 and CDR2 sequences are MDHEN and SYDVKM. Trimming removed 2 bases at V and 7 bases at J, with 12 bases between. The CDR3 is CASSLQPNLNEQFF. The CDR3 DNA is TGTGCCAGCAGTTTACAACCGAATCTTAATGAGCAGTTCTTC.

The V gene is TRBV4-1, the J gene TRBJ1-1; 8 bases agree with TRBD1. The V gene end was trimmed by 3 bases and the J gene end by 4 bases; junction bases not matched to a gene: 1. The CDR3 sequence is 13 residues long. Germline V lookup: CDR1 MGHRA, CDR2 YSYEKL. CDR3 region: CASSHTGGTEAFF. The CDR3 nucleotides read TGCGCCAGCAGCCACACAGGGGGCACTGAAGCTTTCTTT.

The gene calls are TRBV4-1 and TRBJ2-3; D gene unclear. Germline assignment: CDR1 MGHRA and CDR2 YSYEKL. The length of the CDR3 is 11 residues. The V end was cut by 2 bases, the J end by 3 bases, with 0 bases between. The CDR3 reads CASSQTDTQYF. The CDR3 DNA follows: TGCGCCAGCAGCCAAACAGATACGCAGTATTTT.

This clone turned up a few times. The chain employs TRBV30 and TRBJ1-5, with TRBD1 matching 7 bases. This CDR3 is built from 14 residues. Trimming cost V 4 bases and J 2 bases; bases outside gene matches: 5. Germline V gene lookup returns CDR1 GTSNPN and CDR2 SVGIG (reference sequence). CDR3 DNA: TGTGCCTGGACAGGGGGTGAGGGCAATCAGCCCCAGCATTTT. Its translation is CAWTGGEGNQPQHF. The entire variable domain, with the rest obtained from reference TRBV30 and TRBJ1-5, is as follows: SQTIHQWPATLVQPVGSPLSLECTVEGTSNPNLYWYRQAAGRGLQLLFYSVGIGQISSEVPQNLSASRPQDRQFILSSKKLLLSDSGFYLCAWTGGEGNQPQHFGDGTRLSIL.

This clone turned up a few times. The chain carries TRBV7-2 and TRBJ2-4; 12 positions agree with TRBD1. CDR1 is SGHTA, CDR2 FQGNSA, per germline. With V trimmed by 5 bases and J by 3 bases, 8 bases remained unmatched. The CDR3 is 17 residues long. The CDR3 coding sequence is TGTGCCAGCAGCCCTGGGACAGGGGGCCGGAGCAAAAACATTCAGTACTTC. The encoded protein is CASSPGTGGRSKNIQYF.

The chain employs TRBV30 and TRBJ1-2; no clear D. V lost 1 base, J lost 3 bases, and 9 bases lay in between. Looked up from germline, CDR1 is GTSNPN and CDR2 is SVGIG (reference sequence). CDR3 length: 13 amino acids. CDR3 nucleotides: TGTGCCTGGAGTGAAGGTCTCCACTATGGCTACACCTTC. This codes for CAWSEGLHYGYTF.

The CDR3 sequence is CASRETSASYNEQFF. Written as DNA, the CDR3 is TGTGCCAGCAGGGAAACTAGCGCATCCTACAATGAGCAGTTCTTC. This rearrangement joins TRBV2 to TRBJ2-1; 7 nucleotides agree with TRBD2. Unmatched junction bases numbered 6, after V lost 6 bases and J lost 1 base. The CDR3 runs to 15 residues. The germline CDR1 and CDR2 sequences are SNHLY and FYNNEI.

This clone came up once. The V and J genes are TRBV6-1 and TRBJ2-4; possibly TRBD2 for D (5 bases). The length of the CDR3 is 15 residues. The germline CDR1 and CDR2 sequences are MNHNS and SASEGT. V was shortened by 2 bases and J by 1 base, with 9 bases between the two germline ends. DNA for the CDR3: TGTGCCAGCAGTGAACAGAGGGTTGCCAAAAACATTCAGTACTTC. Its protein is CASSEQRVAKNIQYF.

The V call is TRBV7-9, the J call TRBJ1-2, with D uncertain. Germline values: CDR1 SEHNR, CDR2 FQNEAQ (reference sequence). The CDR3 sequence is 16 residues long. With 5 bases removed from V and 4 bases from J, the gap between germline ends came to 20 bases. The CDR3 reads CASSLGLHGKTYGYTF. CDR3 sequence (DNA): TGTGCCAGCAGCCTTGGCTTACATGGAAAGACCTATGGCTACACCTTC.

The chain recombines TRBV11-1 with TRBJ2-3; D call uncertain. V lost 5 bases, J lost 2 bases, and 11 bases lay in between. Germline V gives CDR1 SGHAT, CDR2 FQDESV (reference sequence). This CDR3 is built from 14 residues. This CDR3 is CASSRKGNTDTQYF. The CDR3 DNA reads as TGTGCCAGCAGCAGAAAGGGTAACACAGATACGCAGTATTTT.

CDR3 in amino acids: CASRQGSGELFF. The CDR3 DNA sequence: TGTGCCAGCAGACAGGGTTCCGGGGAGCTGTTTTTT. The V and J genes are TRBV6-4 and TRBJ2-2; D is perhaps TRBD1 (6 bases). The germline V and J ends were trimmed by 6 bases and 6 bases, with 8 bases remaining between them. The CDR3 spans 12 residues. The V gene's germline CDR1 is MRHNA and CDR2 SNTAGT.